The clone carrying this T cell receptor (beta chain) showed up just a few times. The source of the sample is a study of patients and donors after allogeneic stem cell transplantation. TCRdb re-derived calls from the RT-PCR reads in MiXCR, one entry per CDR3 protein. The table has fewer than 250,000 distinct CDR3 sequences, 11% to 15% seen once. This CDR3 has 15 amino acids. V was pared by 3 bases and J by 4 bases, with 13 bases between. Germline V lookup: CDR1 MNHEY, CDR2 SMNVEV (reference sequence). Sequenced material: blood, either unsorted or a sorted T cell fraction (not recorded which). The sequence derives from a human donor who was either an allogeneic HSCT recipient or a stem cell or donor lymphocyte infusion donor (not recorded which). It is not recorded whose cells these are; they may come from a transplant donor. The V and J genes are TRBV27 and TRBJ1-5; D gene unclear. The CDR3 here is CASSFDGMSNQPQHF. CDR3 DNA: TGTGCCAGCAGTTTTGACGGGATGAGTAATCAGCCCCAGCATTTT.